This TCR beta chain was found in a study of blood T cells in healthy people across ages. The study, taken as a whole, reports: Naive T cell percentage strongly correlated with TCR beta diversity. Per-million-T-cell TCR beta diversity fell roughly linearly with age.

About 9.9 milliliters of peripheral blood were drawn from each donor. Total RNA was extracted at no less than 6 micrograms per sample. Primers used in a second PCR of about 6 to 11 cycles were a sample-barcoded 5' primer and a J-beta primer mix. TCRdb reanalysed the 5' RACE reads using MiXCR and keeps one entry per CDR3 protein. The table lists 2 million or so distinct CDR3 sequences, about 50% of them singletons. V lost 3 bases and J lost 3, with 3 bases in between. The V gene's germline CDR1 is MNHNS and CDR2 SASEGT. This CDR3 has 12 residues. A remark on this clonotype: What it binds is unknown.

Sample: blood. The sequence derives from a woman between 35 and 50 years old in good health. The genes are TRBV6-1 and TRBJ2-1; D unresolved. CDR3 loop: CASSDYYNEQFF. CDR3 in DNA: TGTGCCAGCAGTGACTACTACAATGAGCAGTTCTTC.